Presented here are 18 T cell receptor beta chains from one specimen sequenced in a study of blood T cells in healthy people across ages. A sample-barcoded 5' primer and a J-beta primer mix were used in a second PCR of roughly 6 to 12 cycles. TCRdb re-called the 5' RACE reads with MiXCR, one entry per CDR3 protein. The data hold some 1 million distinct CDR3 sequences, with 35% to 55% observed a single time. The sequenced material came from blood. Every receptor here comes from an older woman in good health.

The genes are TRBV11-3 and TRBJ2-1, with 12 bases that match TRBD2. The CDR3 is 16 residues long. Germline V gene sequence: CDR1 SGHNT, CDR2 YENEEA. The ends lost 5 bases at V and 5 bases at J; junction bases unmatched: 7. In DNA, the CDR3 is TGTGCCAGCAGCGCGACTAGCGGGAGTAGCCACAATGAGCAGTTCTTC. This sequence encodes CASSATSGSSHNEQFF.

This rearrangement joins TRBV27 to TRBJ2-1; D is unresolved. Germline-derived CDR1 and CDR2 are MNHEY and SMNVEV (reference sequence). This CDR3 contains 12 residues. The V gene lost 5 bases and the J gene lost 12 bases, with 14 bases spanning the gap. CDR3 protein: CASSPRLELQFF. CDR3 sequence (DNA): TGTGCCAGCAGTCCTCGACTGGAACTGCAGTTCTTC.

This sequence joins TRBV27 and TRBJ2-1; 10 bases align to TRBD2. Germline CDR1 reads MNHEY; CDR2 reads SMNVEV (reference sequence). V shed 5 bases and J 3 bases; nucleotides not matched to a gene: 7. This CDR3 comprises 16 residues. Here the CDR3 reads CASSQRGGLVYNEQFF. Written as DNA, the CDR3 is TGTGCCAGCAGTCAGCGGGGGGGGCTAGTCTACAATGAGCAGTTCTTC.

This clonotype was picked up a small number of times. This chain uses TRBV20-1 with TRBJ2-7; D perhaps matches TRBD1 (5 bases). The V end was cut by 1 base, the J end by 4 bases, with 11 bases between. The germline CDR1 and CDR2 sequences are DFQATT and SNEGSKA (reference sequence). This CDR3 is 13 amino acids long. CDR3 sequence (DNA): TGCAGTGCTAGAGGGACACGGATTTACGAGCAGTACTTC. Amino acids: CSARGTRIYEQYF.

This clonotype has only one observation. The gene calls are TRBV20-1 and TRBJ2-5, with 7 bases matching TRBD2. Trimming cost V 0 bases and J 4 bases; bases outside gene matches: 8. Germline V gene lookup returns CDR1 DFQATT and CDR2 SNEGSKA (reference sequence). The CDR3 contains 15 residues. DNA of the CDR3: TGCAGTGCTAGAGACCTGATCACGGGAGGAGAGACCCAGTACTTC. It codes for CSARDLITGGETQYF.

This chain uses TRBV21-1 with TRBJ1-2; the table's D call of TRBD1 was not tested on the DNA. TRBV21-1 represents a pseudogene. This CDR3 spans 15 amino acids. The CDR3 nucleotides read TGTGCCAGCAGAAATATTCAGGGACGGGGGGAAGGCTACACCTTC. Residues: CASRNIQGRGEGYTF.

This CDR3 is CASSLALMAREQYF. CDR3 bases: TGTGCCAGCAGCTTAGCCTTGATGGCGAGGGAGCAGTACTTC. The V and J genes are TRBV7-2 and TRBJ2-7; D remains unclear. The germline gives CDR1 SGHTA, CDR2 FQGNSA. V was trimmed by 0 bases and J by 7 bases, leaving 13 bases between them. CDR3 length equals 14 residues.

Here the CDR3 DNA reads TGTGCCAGCAGGGACAGGCGATCCTACGAGCAGTACTTC. Protein sequence: CASRDRRSYEQYF. The chain couples TRBV2 to TRBJ2-7; TRBD1 matches 7 bases. V lost 6 bases, J lost 1 base, and 3 bases stayed unmatched. CDR1 and CDR2 from the germline V gene are SNHLY and FYNNEI. This CDR3 spans 13 amino acids.

The CDR3 DNA follows: TGTGCCAGCAGTTCATATCCAGGGGGCGAGCAGTACTTC. Its protein product is CASSSYPGGEQYF. The chain couples TRBV27 to TRBJ2-7, with 7 positions matching TRBD1. This CDR3 spans 13 amino acids. J gave up 6 bases and V 4 bases, and 6 bases lay outside the gene matches. Germline V gene lookup returns CDR1 MNHEY and CDR2 SMNVEV (reference sequence).

This clonotype was recorded a few times. This sequence joins TRBV29-1 and TRBJ2-7; D unclear. This CDR3 has 11 amino acids. Trimming stripped 4 bases from V and 4 bases from J, with 8 bases between. Germline V CDR1 and CDR2: SQVTM, ANQGSEA. The CDR3 sequence is CSVVEDYEQYF. Here the CDR3 DNA reads TGCAGCGTTGTCGAGGATTACGAGCAGTACTTC.

In the case of this clonotype: No conserved phenylalanine or tryptophan is present at the end of the CDR3, so a read error is the likely explanation. The J gene is TRBJ2-4, the V gene TRBV2; D might be TRBD1 or TRBD2, each matching 5 bases. Germline V lookup: CDR1 SNHLY, CDR2 FYNNEI. Trimming pared 5 bases from V and 0 bases from J, leaving 14 bases between. This CDR3 is built from 16 residues. For the CDR3, the DNA is TGTGCCAGCAGTCAGACGGGACCGCTAGCCAAAAACATTCAGTACTTA. Translating gives CASSQTGPLAKNIQYL.

The V and J genes are TRBV29-1 and TRBJ2-7, with TRBD2 matching 8 bases. Unmatched junction bases numbered 5, after V lost 5 bases and J lost 2 bases. This CDR3 spans 13 amino acids. Germline V gene lookup returns CDR1 SQVTM and CDR2 ANQGSEA. The CDR3 sequence: CSVRIAGPYEQYF. The CDR3 DNA reads as TGCAGCGTTCGTATAGCGGGGCCCTACGAGCAGTACTTC.

In its sample, this clonotype was seen a few times. The chain employs TRBV7-2 and TRBJ2-7, with TRBD2 matching over 9 bases. J lost 2 bases, V lost 5 bases, and 10 bases had no gene match. The germline CDR1 and CDR2 sequences are SGHTA and FQGNSA. The CDR3 is 16 amino acids. CDR3 DNA sequence: TGTGCCAGCAGCCCGCTACTGACTAGCGGTACCTACGAGCAGTACTTC. Translated, it gives CASSPLLTSGTYEQYF. Combining the CDR3 with reference TRBV7-2 and TRBJ2-7 gives the whole variable domain GAGVSQSPSNKVTEKGKDVELRCDPISGHTALYWYRQSLGQGLEFLIYFQGNSAPDKSGLPSDRFSAERTGGSVSTLTIQRTQQEDSAVYLCASSPLLTSGTYEQYFGPGTRLTVT.

This chain uses TRBV27 with TRBJ2-4, with 7 bases identical to TRBD1. CDR3 length: 14 residues. Germline lookup yields CDR1 MNHEY and CDR2 SMNVEV (reference sequence). After removal of 6 bases from V and 12 bases from J, the junction contained 14 bases not matched to a gene. CDR3 nucleotide sequence: TGTGCCAGCAGCCGCGAAGGGGGCCTCGGGGATCAGTACTTC. This translates into CASSREGGLGDQYF.

Concerning this clonotype: One end of the junction varies from germline; a read error may be responsible. This sequence joins TRBV5-6 and TRBJ1-2, with 8 nucleotides matching TRBD1. The germline CDR1 and CDR2 sequences are SGHDT and YYEEEE. The CDR3 has 15 residues. The CDR3 DNA is TGTGCCAACAGCCGTTTGGGACAGGAGCACTATGGCTACACCTTC. As protein: CANSRLGQEHYGYTF.

This chain connects TRBV5-1 to TRBJ2-6, with 12 nucleotides matching TRBD2. J gave up 0 bases and V 1 base, and 5 bases lay outside the gene matches. Germline loops: CDR1 SGHRS, CDR2 YFSETQ. There are 19 residues in the CDR3. Written as DNA, the CDR3 is TGCGCCAGCAGCTTGTTGACACTAGCGGGAGGCTCTGGGGCCAACGTCCTGACTTTC. Protein sequence: CASSLLTLAGGSGANVLTF.

In this sample, this clonotype turned up many times. The CDR3 coding sequence is TGTGCCACCAGTGATTGGGGAAGGGTGACTAGCGGAGCGCAAGAGACCCAGTACTTC. Translation: CATSDWGRVTSGAQETQYF. The J gene is TRBJ2-5, the V gene TRBV24-1, with 9 bases lining up with TRBD2. J gave up 2 bases and V 2 bases, and 14 bases lay outside the gene matches. Germline CDR1 reads KGHDR; CDR2 reads SFDVKD. The CDR3 has 19 amino acids.

This chain joins TRBV10-3 and TRBJ2-3; D ambiguous. Trimming removed 4 bases from V and 2 bases from J, with 16 bases in between. The CDR3 has 16 residues. CDR1 is ENHRY and CDR2 is SYGVKD in the germline V gene. CDR3 residues: CAISGYQDGFTDTQYF. CDR3 DNA sequence: TGTGCCATCAGTGGATACCAGGACGGGTTCACAGATACGCAGTATTTT.